The clone carrying this TCR beta chain was found a few times. This sample was included in a study of response to subunit inactivated influenza vaccine. TCRdb independently ran MiXCR on the RT-PCR reads; one entry per CDR3 protein. The sample lists about 620,000 distinct CDR3 sequences; approximately 10% were seen once. CDR1 and CDR2 (germline): MGHDK, SYGVNS. V was trimmed by 7 bases and J by 8 bases, leaving 18 bases between them. This CDR3 has 14 amino acids. This sample also belongs to another study, concerning T cells expressing NK-cell markers. From that second work: Synthesis of TCR beta cDNA relied on 5'RACE template switching carrying UMIs. Of eight sequenced donors, seven were HCMV-seropositive and one HCMV-seronegative.

The rearrangement links TRBV25-1 to TRBJ2-1, with no clear D. The receptor's source is a man between 45 and 60 years old who received an inactivated influenza vaccine. Specimen: PBMCs from blood, collected on the day of vaccination. The CDR3 loop is CASIGDGGRYEQFF. CDR3 DNA: TGTGCCAGCATAGGCGACGGCGGTAGGTATGAGCAGTTCTTC. Full variable domain (rest looked up from reference TRBV25-1 and TRBJ2-1): EADIYQTPRYLVIGTGKKITLECSQTMGHDKMYWYQQDPGMELHLIHYSYGVNSTEKGDLSSESTVSRIRTEHFPLTLESARPSHTSQYLCASIGDGGRYEQFFGPGTRLTVL.